This TCR beta chain came from a study of T cell responses to AZD1222 COVID-19 vaccine. Details on this clone: Its antigen is not known.

Findings of the study overall: Spike-specific TCR breadth and depth grew following two AZD1222 doses. Seropositive AZD1222 recipients at baseline numbered only 6 or 7.

Repertoires were generated with immunoSEQ multiplex PCR, while TCRdb's copy carries only in-frame clones and drops some. Of about 94,000 clones in the sample, about 85% were seen once. This CDR3 is built from 13 residues. V lost 4 bases, J lost 4 bases, and 11 bases lay in between. CDR1 SQVTM and CDR2 ANQGSEA come from the germline V gene. V usage is TRBV29-1 and J usage is TRBJ1-5; no clear D. Sequenced material: peripheral blood, taken 28 days after the second AZD1222 dose. This receptor was obtained from an adult who received the AZD1222 COVID-19 vaccine. The CDR3, as DNA: TGCAGCGTTGGGTCCGGGAGTAATCAGCCCCAGCATTTT. Translation gives CSVGSGSNQPQHF.